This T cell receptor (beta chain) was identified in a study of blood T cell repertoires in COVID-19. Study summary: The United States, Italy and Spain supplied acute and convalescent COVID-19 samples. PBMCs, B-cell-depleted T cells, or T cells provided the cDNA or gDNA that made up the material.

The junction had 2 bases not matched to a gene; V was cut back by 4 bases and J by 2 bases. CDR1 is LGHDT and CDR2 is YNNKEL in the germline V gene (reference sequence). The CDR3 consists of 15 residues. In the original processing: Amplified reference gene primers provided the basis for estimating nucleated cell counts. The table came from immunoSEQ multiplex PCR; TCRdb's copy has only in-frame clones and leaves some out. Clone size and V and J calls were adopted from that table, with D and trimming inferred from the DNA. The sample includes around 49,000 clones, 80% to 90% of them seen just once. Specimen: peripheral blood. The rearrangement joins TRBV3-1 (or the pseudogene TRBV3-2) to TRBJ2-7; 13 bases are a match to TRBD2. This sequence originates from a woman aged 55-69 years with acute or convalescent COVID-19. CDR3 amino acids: CASSLTSGRAYEQYF. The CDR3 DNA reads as TGTGCCAGCAGCCTTACTAGCGGGAGGGCCTACGAGCAGTACTTC.